One TCR beta chain is described in this entry. A read error may explain this, as a much larger clone is one base away. The data are from a study of blood T cells in healthy people across ages. The use of a sample-barcoded 5' primer and a J-beta primer mix characterized a second PCR of about 7 to 12 cycles. A tag from a template-switch adaptor with 12 random nucleotides marked each cDNA molecule. In TCRdb, the 5' RACE reads were re-called with MiXCR into one record per CDR3 protein. The sample has approximately 810,000 distinct CDR3 sequences; less than 35% are singletons. The germline V and J ends were trimmed by 5 bases and 3 bases, with 11 bases remaining between them. This CDR3 region has 12 residues. The V gene's germline CDR1 is SQVTM and CDR2 ANQGSEA.

Sequencing used blood. This TCR derives from a woman older than 75 in good health. The rearrangement uses TRBV29-1 and TRBJ2-7; no reliable D call. The CDR3 sequence: CSVKSGCYEQYF. Here the CDR3 DNA reads TGCAGCGTTAAAAGTGGGTGCTACGAGCAGTACTTC.